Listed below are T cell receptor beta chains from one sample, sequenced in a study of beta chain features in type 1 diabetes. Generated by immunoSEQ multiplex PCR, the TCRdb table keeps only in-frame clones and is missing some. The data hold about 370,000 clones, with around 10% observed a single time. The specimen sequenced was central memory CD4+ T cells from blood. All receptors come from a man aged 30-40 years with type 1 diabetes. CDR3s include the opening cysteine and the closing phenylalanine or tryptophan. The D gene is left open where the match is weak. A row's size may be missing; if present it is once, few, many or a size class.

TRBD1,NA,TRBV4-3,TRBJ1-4,TGCGCCAGCAGCCAACACAGGGGACTGGCTAATGAAAAACTGTTTTTT,CASSQHRGLANEKLFF
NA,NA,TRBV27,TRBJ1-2,TGTGCCAGCAGTTTTAAGTTAGCCGGGGAGAGGTTCGATGGCTACACCTTC,CASSFKLAGERFDGYTF
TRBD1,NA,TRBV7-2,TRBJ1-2,TGTGCCAGCACCCGGACAGGGGACTTCTATGGCTACACCTTC,CASTRTGDFYGYTF
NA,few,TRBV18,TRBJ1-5,TGTGCCAGCTCACCACCTAGCAATCAGCCCCAGCATTTT,CASSPPSNQPQHF
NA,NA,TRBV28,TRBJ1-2,TGTGCCAGCAGTTTGGAACAGACTAGATATGGCTACACCTTC,CASSLEQTRYGYTF
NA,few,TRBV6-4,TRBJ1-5,TGTGCCAGCAGTCCCCAATCAGGGGGCAATCAGCCCCAGCATTTT,CASSPQSGGNQPQHF
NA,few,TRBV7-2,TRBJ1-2,TGTGCCAGCAGCATCCAGGGGTTGGCCTATGGCTACACCTTC,CASSIQGLAYGYTF
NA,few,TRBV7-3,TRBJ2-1,TGTGCCAGCAGCTTAACGACGTGGGGTGAGCAGTTCTTC,CASSLTTWGEQFF
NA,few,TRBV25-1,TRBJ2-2,TGTGCCAGCAGTGAATATGAGGAGGGGGAGCTGTTTTTT,CASSEYEEGELFF
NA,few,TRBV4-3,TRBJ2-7,TGCGCCAGCAGCCAAGATAGGAGCAGGGGTGGCCCCTACGAGCAGTACTTC,CASSQDRSRGGPYEQYF
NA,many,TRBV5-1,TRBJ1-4,TGCGCCAGCAGCCCGGATCCAGGGGTAGCTAATGAAAAACTGTTTTTT,CASSPDPGVANEKLFF
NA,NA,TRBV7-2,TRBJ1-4,TGTGCCAGCAGCTTAAGGGACGGTATTGAAAAACTGTTTTTT,CASSLRDGIEKLFF
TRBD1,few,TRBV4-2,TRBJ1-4,TGTGCCAGCAGCCCAGGACAGGGGGAGGATGAAAAACTGTTTTTT,CASSPGQGEDEKLFF
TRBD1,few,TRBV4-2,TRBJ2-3,TGTGCCAGCAGCCAAATAGGGGGACAGACAGGTCGCACAGATACGCAGTATTTT,CASSQIGGQTGRTDTQYF
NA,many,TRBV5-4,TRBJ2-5,TGTGCCAGCGATGATCGATCGGGGCAGCAAGAGACCCAGTACTTC,CASDDRSGQQETQYF
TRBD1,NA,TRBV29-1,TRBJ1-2,TGCAGCGTTTCTACTACCGGACAGGGGGCTGAGGGCTACACCTTC,CSVSTTGQGAEGYTF
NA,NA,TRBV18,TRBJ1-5,TGTGCCAGCTCACCCCCGGGGGATCATAGCAATCAGCCCCAGCATTTT,CASSPPGDHSNQPQHF
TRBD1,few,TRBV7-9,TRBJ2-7,TGTGCCAGCAGCTTATCTCCCGGGACAGGGGGCCACGAGCAGTACTTC,CASSLSPGTGGHEQYF
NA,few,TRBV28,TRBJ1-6,TGTGCCAGCAGTTCGACAGTAAGGGGTTCACCCCTCCACTTT,CASSSTVRGSPLHF
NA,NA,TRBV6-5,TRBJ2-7,TGTGCCAGCAGTTCCGGACAGTCCTTCGAGCAGTACTTC,CASSSGQSFEQYF
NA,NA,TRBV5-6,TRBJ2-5,TGTGCCAGCAGCTTGTGGGACCAAGAGACCCAGTACTTC,CASSLWDQETQYF
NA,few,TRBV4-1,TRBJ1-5,TGCGCCAGCAGCCAGGTCTCAGGGGGCAATCAGCCCCAGCATTTT,CASSQVSGGNQPQHF
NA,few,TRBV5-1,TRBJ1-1,TGCGCCAGCAGCCCTGGCATTTATATCGGGATGGCCCTGGGGGGGCAGAACACTGAAGCTTTCTTT,CASSPGIYIGMALGGQNTEAFF
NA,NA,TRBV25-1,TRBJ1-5,TGTGCCAGCAGTGAGGGGACGGCATATCAGCCCCAGCATTTT,CASSEGTAYQPQHF
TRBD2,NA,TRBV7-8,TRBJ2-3,TGTGCCAGCAGCATTGGACTAGCGGGAGCGGTTGATACGCAGTATTTT,CASSIGLAGAVDTQYF
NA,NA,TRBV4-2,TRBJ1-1,TGTGCCAGCAGCCAAAGGGAGCTGAACACTGAAGCTTTCTTT,CASSQRELNTEAFF